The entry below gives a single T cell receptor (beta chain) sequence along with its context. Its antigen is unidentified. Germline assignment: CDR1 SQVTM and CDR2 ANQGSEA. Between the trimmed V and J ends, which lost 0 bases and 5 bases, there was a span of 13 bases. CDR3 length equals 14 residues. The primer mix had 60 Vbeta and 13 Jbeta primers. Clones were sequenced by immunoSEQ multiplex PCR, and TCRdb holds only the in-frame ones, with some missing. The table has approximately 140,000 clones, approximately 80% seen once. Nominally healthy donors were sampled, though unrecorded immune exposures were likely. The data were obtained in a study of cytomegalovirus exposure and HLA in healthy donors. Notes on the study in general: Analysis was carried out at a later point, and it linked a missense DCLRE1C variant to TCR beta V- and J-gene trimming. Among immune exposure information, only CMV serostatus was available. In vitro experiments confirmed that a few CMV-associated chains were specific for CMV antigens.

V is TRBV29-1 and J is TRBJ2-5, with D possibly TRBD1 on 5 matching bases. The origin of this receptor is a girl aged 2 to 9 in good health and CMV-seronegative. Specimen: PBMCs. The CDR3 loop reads CSVEDPRALETQYF. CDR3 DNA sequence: TGCAGCGTTGAAGATCCCAGGGCCCTGGAGACCCAGTACTTC.